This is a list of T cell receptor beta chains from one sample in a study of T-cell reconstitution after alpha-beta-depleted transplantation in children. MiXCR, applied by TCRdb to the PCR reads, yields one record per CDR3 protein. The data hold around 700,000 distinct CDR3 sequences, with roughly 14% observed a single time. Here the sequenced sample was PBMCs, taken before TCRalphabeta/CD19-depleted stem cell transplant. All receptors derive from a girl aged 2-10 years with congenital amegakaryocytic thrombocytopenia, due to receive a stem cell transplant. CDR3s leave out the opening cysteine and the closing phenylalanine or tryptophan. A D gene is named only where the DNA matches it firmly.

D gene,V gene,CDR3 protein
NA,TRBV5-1,ASSLGTPNTGELF
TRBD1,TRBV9,ASSVATMGQFGNTIY
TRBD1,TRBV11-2,ASSLLGQGDADTQY
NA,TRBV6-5,ASSYSGSYEQC
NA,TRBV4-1,ASSRTADYEQY
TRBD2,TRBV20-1,SATTSGRPSSNEQF
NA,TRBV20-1,SASGGTLNQPQH
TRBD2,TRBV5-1,ASSLTYPSDSPSGRPYYEQY
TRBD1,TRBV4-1,ASSQTGGSHEQY
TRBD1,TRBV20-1,SVPTRWDRENNYGYT
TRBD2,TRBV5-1,ASSLVSLSAGGPSDEQY
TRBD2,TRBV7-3,ASSPGTSGRAFHEQY
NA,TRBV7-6,ASSLAERTEAF
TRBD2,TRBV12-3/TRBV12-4,ASSFLAGGSETQY
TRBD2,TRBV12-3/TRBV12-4,ASSLVSLAGDFEQY
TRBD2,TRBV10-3,AISTGTSGLLDTQY
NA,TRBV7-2,ASSLVPGLSNQPQH
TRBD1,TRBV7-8,ASSLGGQGSYNEQF
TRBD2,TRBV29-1,SGIHSGGFEQF
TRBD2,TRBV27,ASSLGLSGRLGLDEQF
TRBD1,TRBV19,ASWGQGSTDTQY
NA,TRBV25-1,ASSVSGRSTGELF
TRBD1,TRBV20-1,SAPYRGNSPLH
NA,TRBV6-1,ASSDKTRWGWTQY